These T cell receptor beta chains were read from a single sample in a study of CD8 T cells in ankylosing spondylitis. TCRdb recomputed calls from the 5' RACE reads with MiXCR, one row per CDR3 protein. Here the sample spans more than 250,000 distinct CDR3 sequences, roughly 12% being singletons. The specimen was blood, either unsorted or a sorted T cell fraction (not recorded which). The receptors derive from a female donor with ankylosing spondylitis or in good health (not recorded which). Both conserved end residues are part of each CDR3. A D gene is named only where the DNA matches it firmly. Part of the rows lack a size; the others show once, few, many or a class for expanded clones.

v_gene	j_gene	d_gene	abundance	len	CDR3nt	CDR3aa
TRBV29-1	TRBJ1-4	-	once	13	TGCAGCTGGTCGAGCGGTGGCCAAGGAAAACTGTTTTTT	CSWSSGGQGKLFF
TRBV15	TRBJ2-4	TRBD1	many	12	TGTGCCTCCTCCGGGCAGGGGGACATTCAGTACTTC	CASSGQGDIQYF
TRBV7-9	TRBJ1-2	-	-	13	TGTGCCAGCAGCTTAGGTCGGAGCTATGGCTACACCTTC	CASSLGRSYGYTF
TRBV29-1	TRBJ2-7	-	many	12	TGCAGCGTTGAAACCGCGGGTTACGAGCAGTACTTC	CSVETAGYEQYF
TRBV29-1	TRBJ1-1	-	-	14	TGCAGCGTTGTTCGGGGGGCGGGAAACACTGAAGCTTTCTTT	CSVVRGAGNTEAFF
TRBV12-3/TRBV12-4	TRBJ2-5	-	few	14	TGTGCCAGCAGTTTCGCGGGCCACCAAGAGACCCAGTACTTC	CASSFAGHQETQYF
TRBV5-1	TRBJ2-7	TRBD1	-	14	TGCGCCAGCAAGGGTCAGGGGGACTCCTACGAGCAGTACTTC	CASKGQGDSYEQYF
TRBV12-3/TRBV12-4	TRBJ1-1	-	many	16	TGTGCCAGCAGCCGCACCCTACAGACAATGAACACTGAAGCTTTCTTT	CASSRTLQTMNTEAFF
TRBV7-9	TRBJ1-1	-	many	16	TGTGCCAGCAGCTCCACCCTTAGGGGGGTGAACACTGAAGCTTTCTTT	CASSSTLRGVNTEAFF
TRBV7-2	TRBJ1-1	-	many	14	TGTGCCAGCAGCTTAAGCCTGGGGAACACTGAAGCTTTCTTT	CASSLSLGNTEAFF
TRBV20-1	TRBJ2-3	TRBD2	many	16	TGCAGTGCTAGAGATCCCGGACTAGCGGGCCATTCCGGGCAGTATTTT	CSARDPGLAGHSGQYF
TRBV28	TRBJ2-5	-	few	13	TGTGCCAGCAGTGCCCTCTTCCAAGAGACCCAGTACTTC	CASSALFQETQYF
TRBV5-1	TRBJ1-5	TRBD1	-	15	TGCGCCAGCAGCTTGGAACAGGGGTCAGACCAGCCCCAGCATTTT	CASSLEQGSDQPQHF
TRBV28	TRBJ2-5	-	many	13	TGTGCCAGCGACGGCTGGGATGAAGAGACCCAGTACTTC	CASDGWDEETQYF
TRBV19	TRBJ1-6	-	-	17	TGTGCCAGTAGTATAAGATTCCAAGGGCGCGCGGATTCACCCCTCCACTTT	CASSIRFQGRADSPLHF
TRBV20-1	TRBJ2-7	TRBD1	few	16	TGCAGTGCCCCACCAGGCCCGGGACAGAAGACCTACGAGCAGTACTTC	CSAPPGPGQKTYEQYF
TRBV6-6	TRBJ2-5	-	-	12	TGTGCCACCATGGATTACCAAGAGACCCAGTACTTC	CATMDYQETQYF
TRBV7-8	TRBJ2-1	TRBD2	-	15	TGTGCCAGCATAAGCGGGGGCACTGCCTACAATGAGCAGTTCTTC	CASISGGTAYNEQFF
TRBV19	TRBJ2-2	TRBD2	few	17	TGTGCCAGTAGTATAGAGACGGGAGGTAGGAGGACCGGGGAGCTGTTTTTT	CASSIETGGRRTGELFF
TRBV12-3/TRBV12-4	TRBJ1-2	-	few	11	TGTGCCAGTACAGCAAACTATGGCTACACCTTC	CASTANYGYTF